This is a list of T cell receptor beta chains from one sample in a study of T cells after yellow fever vaccination. TCRdb ran MiXCR on the 5' RACE reads and lists one entry per CDR3 protein. This table holds around 610,000 distinct CDR3 sequences, approximately 12% found once. Specimen: PBMCs, collected on the day of the yellow fever booster vaccination. These receptors were collected from a man aged 30-40 years who received the YFV17D yellow fever vaccine. Both conserved end residues are part of each CDR3. The D gene is left open where the match is weak. The size field is filled for only some rows; it gives once, few, many or a size class.

length	V	J	D	size	CDR3	DNA
13	TRBV5-6	TRBJ2-1	.	few	CASSLGTGREQFF	TGTGCCAGCAGCTTGGGGACGGGACGGGAGCAGTTCTTC
14	TRBV10-3	TRBJ2-1	.	few	CAISEASDYNEQFF	TGTGCCATCAGTGAGGCCAGCGACTACAATGAGCAGTTCTTC
16	TRBV7-2	TRBJ1-5	.	few	CASSYQPADSNQPQHF	TGTGCCAGCAGCTATCAGCCGGCCGATAGCAATCAGCCCCAGCATTTT
15	TRBV25-1	TRBJ2-2	.	.	CATQGGHLDTGELFF	TGTGCCACCCAAGGAGGACACCTGGATACCGGGGAGCTGTTTTTT
15	TRBV14	TRBJ2-1	.	few	CASSQSVLSYNEQFF	TGTGCCAGCAGCCAAAGCGTACTCTCCTACAATGAGCAGTTCTTC
18	TRBV7-6	TRBJ2-6	.	.	CASSRDLRASSGANVLTF	TGTGCCAGCAGCCGAGACCTACGGGCCAGCTCTGGGGCCAACGTCCTGACTTTC
14	TRBV7-9	TRBJ2-1	TRBD2	few	CASSPRASGNEQFF	TGTGCCAGCAGCCCCAGGGCTAGCGGCAATGAGCAGTTCTTC
14	TRBV29-1	TRBJ1-6	.	.	CSVREGFSDSPLHF	TGCAGCGTCAGGGAGGGTTTTTCTGATTCACCCCTCCACTTT
17	TRBV4-3	TRBJ2-7	.	many	CASSQTYMGLGSYEQYF	TGCGCCAGCAGCCAGACTTACATGGGGCTGGGCTCCTACGAGCAGTACTTC
13	TRBV20-1	TRBJ2-2	.	.	CSAKGQYTGELFF	TGCAGTGCTAAGGGACAATACACCGGGGAGCTGTTTTTT
17	TRBV14	TRBJ1-4	.	few	CASSPGEVISTNEKLFF	TGTGCCAGCAGCCCCGGGGAGGTTATATCAACTAATGAAAAACTGTTTTTT
16	TRBV7-2	TRBJ2-7	TRBD1	many	CASSSTTGTGGSEQYF	TGTGCCAGCAGCTCCACCACCGGGACAGGGGGCTCCGAGCAGTACTTC
15	TRBV20-1	TRBJ1-3	.	few	CSANSGSVLGNTIYF	TGCAGTGCTAACTCCGGGTCAGTCCTTGGAAACACCATATATTTT
15	TRBV11-2	TRBJ2-7	TRBD2	.	CASSPASGRLYEQYF	TGTGCCAGCAGCCCCGCTAGCGGGAGGTTGTACGAGCAGTACTTC
13	TRBV3-1	TRBJ1-1	.	.	CASSQAYYTEAFF	TGTGCCAGCAGCCAAGCATACTACACTGAAGCTTTCTTT
16	TRBV3-1	TRBJ2-7	.	few	CASSQDRDFGSYEQYF	TGTGCCAGCAGCCAAGATCGGGACTTTGGCTCCTACGAGCAGTACTTC
13	TRBV7-2	TRBJ2-3	.	many	CASSFPGADTQYF	TGTGCCAGCTCGTTTCCCGGCGCAGATACGCAGTATTTT
15	TRBV10-3	TRBJ2-3	.	.	CASSVGSTLPDTQYF	TGTGCCAGCTCCGTGGGCAGCACGCTCCCAGATACGCAGTATTTT
16	TRBV27	TRBJ2-7	.	few	CASRELGTVSSYEQYF	TGTGCCAGCAGGGAGTTAGGGACTGTGAGCTCCTACGAGCAGTACTTC
13	TRBV5-1	TRBJ2-3	.	many	CASSLQDTDTQYF	TGCGCCAGCAGCTTGCAGGACACAGATACGCAGTATTTT
14	TRBV7-6	TRBJ2-7	.	few	CASSSGGLYPPEYF	TGTGCCAGCAGCTCCGGCGGACTATACCCACCTGAGTACTTC
15	TRBV12-3/TRBV12-4	TRBJ2-3	TRBD1	few	CASRPGQVSTDTQYF	TGTGCCAGCAGACCGGGACAGGTTAGCACAGATACGCAGTATTTT
13	TRBV20-1	TRBJ2-2	TRBD2	few	CSTGTTNTGELFF	TGCAGTACCGGGACTACGAACACCGGGGAGCTGTTTTTT
16	TRBV6-5	TRBJ1-2	TRBD1	few	CASSYETGGAVDGYTF	TGTGCCAGCAGTTACGAGACAGGGGGCGCTGTTGATGGCTACACCTTC
18	TRBV3-1	TRBJ2-1	.	few	CASSISLTRVLSYNEQFF	TGTGCCAGCAGCATAAGTTTGACGAGGGTTCTCTCCTACAATGAGCAGTTCTTC
16	TRBV7-3	TRBJ2-3	TRBD2	few	CASSRTGLAGRDTQYF	TGTGCCAGCAGCCGCACGGGACTAGCGGGAAGAGATACGCAGTATTTT
16	TRBV29-1	TRBJ1-2	.	.	CSVEDLSGFYDYGYTF	TGCAGCGTTGAAGATCTGTCAGGGTTCTACGACTATGGCTACACCTTC
11	TRBV20-1	TRBJ1-1	.	few	CSGLGNTEAFF	TGCAGTGGTCTTGGGAACACTGAAGCTTTCTTT
12	TRBV6-5	TRBJ1-4	.	.	CASCRVGEKLFF	TGTGCCAGCTGCAGGGTAGGGGAAAAACTGTTTTTT
15	TRBV12-3/TRBV12-4	TRBJ2-3	TRBD1	many	CATSLGDRNTDTQYF	TGTGCCACCAGTTTGGGGGACAGGAACACAGATACGCAGTATTTT
14	TRBV6-5	TRBJ1-6	.	few	CASSYLQPNSPLHF	TGTGCCAGCAGTTACCTACAGCCGAATTCACCCCTCCACTTT
12	TRBV15	TRBJ2-5	.	few	CATSRVSKTQYF	TGTGCCACCAGCAGAGTGTCAAAGACCCAGTACTTC
14	TRBV5-1	TRBJ2-7	.	many	CASSLEAAPYEQYF	TGCGCCAGCAGCTTGGAGGCAGCCCCCTACGAGCAGTACTTC
15	TRBV9	TRBJ2-5	TRBD1	.	CASSARQGGGETQYF	TGTGCCAGCAGTGCGAGACAAGGGGGCGGCGAGACCCAGTACTTC
13	TRBV7-2	TRBJ1-2	.	many	CAQWGKDVAGYTF	TGTGCCCAATGGGGAAAAGATGTGGCGGGCTACACCTTC
15	TRBV7-6	TRBJ2-3	.	many	CASSASYTSTDTQYF	TGTGCCAGCAGCGCGAGCTATACCAGCACAGATACGCAGTATTTT
13	TRBV30	TRBJ2-3	TRBD1	few	CAWSRQGLDTQYF	TGTGCCTGGAGTCGACAGGGCTTAGATACGCAGTATTTT
14	TRBV19	TRBJ2-1	TRBD2	many	CATGGPTVGNEQFF	TGTGCCACGGGGGGGCCAACGGTCGGGAATGAGCAGTTCTTC
15	TRBV15	TRBJ1-1	.	.	CATSPVGRMNTEAFF	TGTGCCACCAGCCCCGTAGGCAGGATGAACACTGAAGCTTTCTTT
17	TRBV19	TRBJ2-6	.	.	CASCAGTRTAGANVLTF	TGTGCCAGTTGTGCGGGAACGAGGACGGCTGGGGCCAACGTCCTGACTTTC
16	TRBV7-2	TRBJ2-5	TRBD2	few	CASSLAYLAGQETQYF	TGTGCCAGCAGCTTAGCCTATCTAGCGGGTCAAGAGACCCAGTACTTC
16	TRBV29-1	TRBJ2-7	TRBD2	few	CSVLVLAGRAHREQYF	TGCAGCGTTCTTGTCCTAGCGGGGAGGGCTCACCGCGAGCAGTACTTC
14	TRBV5-4	TRBJ2-7	.	.	CASSPPGTNYEQYF	TGTGCCAGCAGCCCACCCGGGACAAACTACGAGCAGTACTTC
13	TRBV20-1	TRBJ2-1	.	.	CSAQPGSYNEQFF	TGCAGTGCCCAGCCGGGTAGCTACAATGAGCAGTTCTTC
16	TRBV7-2	TRBJ2-3	.	few	CASSLEASTRADTQYF	TGTGCCAGCAGCTTAGAGGCTAGCACGAGGGCAGATACGCAGTATTTT
13	TRBV7-2	TRBJ2-7	TRBD2	many	CASSPSGLAGLHF	TGTGCCAGCAGCCCCTCCGGACTAGCGGGACTACACTTC
16	TRBV15	TRBJ2-1	TRBD2	few	CATSSRLAGGYNEQFF	TGTGCCACCAGCAGTAGACTAGCGGGAGGGTACAATGAGCAGTTCTTC
19	TRBV6-4	TRBJ2-2	TRBD2	.	CASSGSRTSGSGGFGELFF	TGTGCCAGCAGTGGCTCAAGAACTAGCGGGAGCGGCGGGTTCGGGGAGCTGTTTTTT